This T cell receptor (beta chain) was sequenced during a study of T cell repertoires in cytomegalovirus infection. Study information: CMV infection and matching HLA type were both indicated by public TCR beta signatures.

TCRdb itself ran the reads through MiXCR, one entry per CDR3 protein. The sample has hundreds of thousands of distinct CDR3 sequences, about 44% seen once; the top ten hold 43%. The study, taken as a whole, reports: HLA-C-restricted CMV clonotypes gave the most frequent clonotype in two of eight donors. The cumulative frequency of public TCR beta families distinguished individuals who carried CMV together with the relevant HLA.

To note about this clonotype: Its antigen is unidentified.

Looked up from germline, CDR1 is MDHEN and CDR2 is SYDVKM. V lost 1 base, J lost 6 bases, and 13 bases lay in between. This CDR3 contains 14 residues. The receptor's source is a human donor in good health (CMV status not recorded). Some clones in this sample may be carry-over from other donors' samples. The material was cultured PBMCs, obtained from culture after CMV antigen stimulation. The chain uses TRBV28 and TRBJ2-7; TRBD1 might be the D (5 bases). For the CDR3, the DNA is TGTGCCAGCAGTTTATACGGCAGGGAAGGCGAGCAGTACTTC. Its protein is CASSLYGREGEQYF. Filled out from reference TRBV28 and TRBJ2-7, the complete variable domain reads DVKVTQSSRYLVKRTGEKVFLECVQDMDHENMFWYRQDPGLGLRLIYFSYDVKMKEKGDIPEGYSVSREKKERFSLILESASTNQTSMYLCASSLYGREGEQYFGPGTRLTVT.